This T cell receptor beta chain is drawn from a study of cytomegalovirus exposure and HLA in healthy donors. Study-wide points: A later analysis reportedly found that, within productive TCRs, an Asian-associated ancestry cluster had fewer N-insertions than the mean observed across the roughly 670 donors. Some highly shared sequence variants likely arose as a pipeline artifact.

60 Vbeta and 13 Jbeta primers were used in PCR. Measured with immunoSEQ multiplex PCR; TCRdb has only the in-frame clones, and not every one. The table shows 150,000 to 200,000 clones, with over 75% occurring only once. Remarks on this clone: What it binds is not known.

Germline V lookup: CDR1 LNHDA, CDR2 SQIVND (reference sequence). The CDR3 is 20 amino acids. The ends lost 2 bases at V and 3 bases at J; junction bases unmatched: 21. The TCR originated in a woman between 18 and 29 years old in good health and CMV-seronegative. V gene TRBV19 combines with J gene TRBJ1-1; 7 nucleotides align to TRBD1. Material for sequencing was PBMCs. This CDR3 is CASSIPGGSPESPGYTEAFF. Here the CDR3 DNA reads TGTGCCAGTAGTATACCAGGGGGTAGCCCCGAGTCCCCTGGGTACACTGAAGCTTTCTTT.